Each of the 14 T cell receptor beta chains below was sequenced from the same sample in a study of shared clonotypes between healthy human individuals. The table came from immunoSEQ multiplex PCR; TCRdb's copy has only in-frame clones and leaves some out. The top ten hold 0.13% to 0.15% of the sample, which has millions of clones, around 90% seen once. Sequenced material: naive CD4+ T cells sorted from blood. Subset in this sample: CD45RA+ positively selected. Every receptor here comes from a man in his late teens or twenties in good health.

On this clone: Additional DNA sequences in this sample encode the identical CDR3. The chain couples TRBV7-2 to TRBJ2-5; 9 bases are shared with TRBD1. Germline-derived CDR1 and CDR2 are SGHTA and FQGNSA. The CDR3 consists of 15 residues. The V gene end was trimmed by 1 base and the J gene end by 0 bases; junction bases not matched to a gene: 0. CDR3 bases: TGTGCCAGCAGCTTAGGGGACAGGGACCAAGAGACCCAGTACTTC. Its protein product is CASSLGDRDQETQYF.

The CDR3 coding sequence is TGTGCCAGCAGTTGGGGCTTTAATGAAAAACTGTTTTTT. Translating gives CASSWGFNEKLFF. The chain couples TRBV27 to TRBJ1-4; D is possibly TRBD1 (5 bases). V shed 4 bases and J shed 4 bases, with 7 bases lying between them. Germline V gene lookup returns CDR1 MNHEY and CDR2 SMNVEV (reference sequence). The CDR3 has 13 residues.

This rearrangement joins TRBV28 to TRBJ1-6; 9 bases line up with TRBD1. The germline CDR1 and CDR2 sequences are MDHEN and SYDVKM. There are 13 residues in the CDR3. Trimming took 6 bases from V and 13 from J; bases not matched to a gene: 7. CDR3 DNA: TGTGCCAGCAGCAGTAACAGGGGGCACCCCCTCCACTTT. As protein: CASSSNRGHPLHF.

This clone was detected once. The chain couples TRBV18 to TRBJ1-3; D is possibly TRBD1 (6 bases). Germline V lookup: CDR1 KGHSH, CDR2 LQKENI. The CDR3 is 13 residues long. V lost 8 bases, J lost 1 base, and 9 bases lay in between. CDR3 protein: CASQQGSGNTIYF. The CDR3 DNA follows: TGTGCCAGCCAACAGGGATCTGGAAACACCATATATTTT.

As concerns this clone: One end of the junction varies from germline; a read error may be responsible. The chain is built from TRBV7-7 and TRBJ2-7, with D unclear. The CDR3 length is 14 residues. The germline CDR1 and CDR2 sequences are SSHAT and FNYEAQ (reference sequence). CDR3 residues: CASSLARNSYEQYF. The DNA of the CDR3 is TGTGCTAGCAGCTTAGCACGGAACTCCTACGAGCAGTACTTC.

The rearrangement uses TRBV27 and TRBJ2-7, with TRBD1 matching over 7 bases. This CDR3 has 14 residues. Trimming cost V 6 bases and J 4 bases; bases outside gene matches: 9. Germline V gene sequence: CDR1 MNHEY, CDR2 SMNVEV (reference sequence). The CDR3 DNA sequence: TGTGCCAGCAGCCTACGACAGGGCAAATACGAGCAGTACTTC. As protein: CASSLRQGKYEQYF.

The V call is TRBV28, the J call TRBJ2-1, with D unresolved. This CDR3 contains 13 residues. Between the trimmed V and J ends, which lost 5 bases and 9 bases, there was a span of 14 bases. The germline V gene encodes CDR1 MDHEN and CDR2 SYDVKM. The CDR3 nucleotides read TGTGCCAGCAGTGGATATCAAGTAACTGAGCAGTTCTTC. Amino acid sequence: CASSGYQVTEQFF.

This clone was counted once. The chain uses TRBV11-2 and TRBJ2-1, with 10 bases aligning to TRBD2. The V gene end was trimmed by 4 bases and the J gene end by 0 bases; junction bases not matched to a gene: 6. Germline CDR1 SGHAT, CDR2 FQNNGV. This CDR3 has 17 amino acids. CDR3 region: CASSYKLAGSSYNEQFF. CDR3 in DNA: TGTGCCAGCAGCTACAAACTAGCGGGGAGCTCCTACAATGAGCAGTTCTTC.

On this clone itself: Other DNA sequences in this specimen translate into the identical CDR3. The rearrangement joins TRBV6-6 to TRBJ1-5; the D is unclear. The V and J ends lost 6 bases and 5 bases respectively, with 11 bases between them. CDR1 and CDR2 from the germline V gene are MNHNY and SVGAGI (reference sequence). CDR3 size: 13 residues. CDR3 bases: TGTGCCAGCAGCTTTCCAGGTGATCAGCCCCAGCATTTT. Translation gives CASSFPGDQPQHF.

The chain joins TRBV15 to TRBJ2-3, with 9 bases fitting TRBD2. Trimming took 2 bases from V and 2 from J; bases not matched to a gene: 5. CDR1 LNHNV and CDR2 YYDKDF come from the germline V gene (reference sequence). This CDR3 spans 16 amino acids. This CDR3 is CATSRKLAGYTDTQYF. The CDR3 nucleotides read TGTGCCACCAGCAGAAAACTAGCGGGTTACACAGATACGCAGTATTTT.

On this clone: Other DNA sequences in the same sample also yield this CDR3. The gene calls are TRBV6-6 and TRBJ1-3; D is unclear. In germline, CDR1 is MNHNY, CDR2 SVGAGI (reference sequence). CDR3 length equals 15 residues. V lost 0 bases, J lost 4 bases, and 10 bases lay in between. CDR3: CASSYSSVSGNTIYF. The CDR3 nucleotides read TGTGCCAGCAGTTACTCTTCCGTATCCGGAAACACCATATATTTT.

This sequence joins TRBV7-2 and TRBJ1-1, with a possible D match to TRBD1 (5 bases). Germline assignment: CDR1 SGHTA and CDR2 FQGNSA. The CDR3 sequence is 15 residues long. V was trimmed by 7 bases and J by 0 bases, leaving 15 bases between them. CDR3 DNA: TGTGCCAGCATCGGGGGGGGATCCATGAACACTGAAGCTTTCTTT. Protein: CASIGGGSMNTEAFF.

The chain carries TRBV4-3 and TRBJ2-5, with D perhaps being TRBD1 or TRBD2 (6 bases each). Deletions cut 3 bases from V and 5 bases from J, with 19 bases between. The CDR3 spans 16 residues. Per germline, CDR1 LGHNA and CDR2 YSLEER. CDR3 region: CASSQDVAGAGETQYF. CDR3 bases: TGCGCCAGCAGCCAGGATGTGGCAGGGGCGGGGGAGACCCAGTACTTC.

V usage is TRBV6-5 and J usage is TRBJ2-7; D gene unclear. The germline CDR1 and CDR2 sequences are MNHEY and SVGAGI. V lost 0 bases, J lost 5 bases, and 5 bases lay in between. The CDR3 extends over 12 amino acids. The CDR3 coding sequence is TGTGCCAGCAGTTACTCCCGGGACGAGCAGTACTTC. Protein: CASSYSRDEQYF.